This T cell receptor (beta chain) was recorded in a study of cytomegalovirus exposure and HLA in healthy donors. PCR was performed using 60 Vbeta and 13 Jbeta primers. Some clones are missing from TCRdb's copy, which holds only in-frame ones; the method was immunoSEQ multiplex PCR. The sample has roughly 160,000 clones, roughly 80% seen once. This CDR3 is 16 amino acids long. The V and J ends lost 5 bases and 2 bases, in that order; junction bases with no gene match: 5. The V gene's germline CDR1 is SGHTA and CDR2 FQGNSA. The sequence was obtained from a male donor in good health and CMV-seropositive. Sample: PBMCs. The gene calls are TRBV7-2 and TRBJ2-6, with 8 positions matching TRBD1. CDR3 region: CASSVTGVTGANVLTF. CDR3 nucleotides: TGTGCCAGCAGCGTGACAGGGGTGACTGGGGCCAACGTCCTGACTTTC.